The entry below gives a single TCR beta chain sequence along with its context. What it binds is unknown. This sample is drawn from a study of T cell repertoires in cytomegalovirus infection. TCRdb processed the reads anew with MiXCR; each CDR3 protein has one entry. The sample shows tens of thousands of distinct CDR3 sequences, around half of them seen only once. Trimming took off 5 bases at V and 7 bases at J, with 12 bases between the two ends. From germline, CDR1 is SEHNR and CDR2 FQNEAQ (reference sequence). The length of the CDR3 is 12 residues. The V and J genes are TRBV7-9 and TRBJ2-7; D is undetermined. This receptor was identified in a human donor in good health (CMV status not recorded). Some clones in this sample may be carry-over from other donors' samples. The input for sequencing was CD8+ T cells from cultured PBMCs, taken from culture after CMV antigen stimulation. The CDR3 coding sequence is TGTGCCAGCAGCCCGCCGGGCCAAGAGCAGTACTTC. It codes for CASSPPGQEQYF. Variable domain in full (rest from reference TRBV7-9 and TRBJ2-7): DTGVSQNPRHKITKRGQNVTFRCDPISEHNRLYWYRQTLGQGPEFLTYFQNEAQLEKSRLLSDRFSAERPKGSFSTLEIQRTEQGDSAMYLCASSPPGQEQYFGPGTRLTVT.